Listed here are 30 T cell receptor beta chains from one sample, sequenced in a study of spatial heterogeneity in lung cancer. Described time point: sample taken at primary tumor resection. Sequencing of whole RNA from tumor, nontumor lung or frozen PBMC involved no sorting. TCRdb called the 5' RACE reads again in MiXCR, with one record for every CDR3 protein. The data hold 10,000 to 15,000 distinct CDR3 sequences, with around 4.2% observed a single time. This specimen consisted of PBMCs, obtained at surgery. These receptors were obtained from a male donor with early-stage non-small cell lung cancer.

This clonotype was seen a handful of times. This beta chain was picked up by a library intended for alpha chains and is off target, so its count carries little meaning. The CDR3 loop is CASSLSGRGDTQYF. DNA for the CDR3: TGTGCCAGCAGCCTTAGCGGGAGAGGAGATACGCAGTATTTT. This chain joins TRBV7-3 and TRBJ2-3, with 9 bases fitting TRBD2. CDR3 length equals 14 residues. CDR1 is SGHTA, CDR2 FQGTGA, per germline. J gave up 5 bases and V 5 bases, and 5 bases lay outside the gene matches.

This clonotype occurred many times. This beta chain is an off-target read within a library intended for alpha chains, so its frequency means little. The V gene is TRBV10-1, the J gene TRBJ2-3, with D perhaps given as TRBD1 or TRBD2 (5 bases each). The length of the CDR3 is 15 residues. The germline V gene encodes CDR1 WNHNN and CDR2 SYGVQD (reference sequence). V was clipped by 2 bases and J by 4 bases, with 13 bases between them. CDR3 nucleotides: TGCGCCAGCAGTGAGGGCGAGGGGACCCCAGATACGCAGTATTTT. Protein: CASSEGEGTPDTQYF.

This clonotype occurred many times. Little can be read into the size of this beta chain, an off-target read in a library designed for alpha chains. The chain joins TRBV5-1 to TRBJ2-3; 8 bases are a match to TRBD2. CDR3 length: 14 amino acids. J gave up 1 base and V 7 bases, and 5 bases lay outside the gene matches. Germline loops: CDR1 SGHRS, CDR2 YFSETQ. The CDR3 here is CASGAGGRTDTQYF. CDR3 coding DNA: TGCGCCAGCGGCGCGGGAGGTCGCACAGATACGCAGTATTTT. Based on the CDR3 plus reference TRBV5-1 and TRBJ2-3, the full variable domain is KAGVTQTPRYLIKTRGQQVTLSCSPISGHRSVSWYQQTPGQGLQFLFEYFSETQRNKGNFPGRFSGRQFSNSRSEMNVSTLELGDSALYLCASGAGGRTDTQYFGPGTRLTVL.

Remarks on this clonotype: A library prepared for alpha chains yielded this beta chain as an off-target read; its size is of little meaning. The gene calls are TRBV12-3 or TRBV12-4 and TRBJ2-5, with D perhaps TRBD2 (5 bases). Between the trimmed V and J ends, which lost 5 bases and 4 bases, there was a span of 14 bases. This CDR3 comprises 14 residues. The CDR3 nucleotides are TGTGCCAGCAGTCAGACGGTAGGAGGAGAGACCCAGTACTTC. Translated: CASSQTVGGETQYF.

The table lists this clonotype with many counts. Because the library targeted alpha chains, this beta chain is an off-target read whose size means little. The V gene is TRBV6-1, the J gene TRBJ2-5; D is possibly TRBD1 (5 bases). CDR1 MNHNS and CDR2 SASEGT come from the germline V gene. Trimming shortened V by 4 bases and J by 2 bases, and 14 bases separated the two germline ends. The CDR3 spans 15 residues. CDR3 sequence reads: CASSAGRVIQETQYF. The CDR3 nucleotides read TGTGCCAGCAGTGCGGGCAGGGTAATACAAGAGACCCAGTACTTC.

This clonotype was recorded many times. The library was prepared for alpha chains; this beta chain is a stray read, so its frequency means little. CDR3 residues: CASSFLPSGTADTQYF. CDR3 coding DNA: TGTGCCAGCAGCTTTCTCCCTAGCGGGACGGCAGATACGCAGTATTTT. This chain links TRBV7-2 with TRBJ2-3; 9 bases match TRBD2. Germline V gene data show CDR1 as SGHTA and CDR2 as FQGNSA. With 3 bases clipped from V and 4 bases from J, the junction kept 8 bases outside the gene matches. There are 16 residues in the CDR3.

This clonotype was recorded many times. This beta chain appears as a stray read in a library generated for alpha chains; its size is not informative. V usage is TRBV29-1 and J usage is TRBJ2-1, with D perhaps matching TRBD2 (5 bases). Germline V gene sequence: CDR1 SQVTM, CDR2 ANQGSEA. V was cut by 6 bases and J by 11 bases, with 17 bases left in between. The CDR3 consists of 12 residues. The CDR3 sequence is CSVDVGVGKQFF. The CDR3 DNA reads as TGCAGCGTAGACGTCGGGGTAGGAAAGCAGTTCTTC.

This clonotype was seen ten or more times. Within a library made for alpha chains, this beta chain is off target, and its count is uninformative. The chain uses TRBV28 and TRBJ1-5, with a possible D match to TRBD1 (6 bases). From germline, CDR1 is MDHEN and CDR2 SYDVKM. The CDR3 spans 16 residues. V was shortened by 3 bases and J by 9 bases, with 21 bases between the two germline ends. The CDR3 nucleotides are TGTGCCAGCAGTTTTGCGGGTAGGGGGGGATTTGGGCCCCAGCATTTT. It is translated as CASSFAGRGGFGPQHF.

This clonotype showed up many times. This beta chain is an off-target read within a library intended for alpha chains, so its frequency means little. V is TRBV2 and J is TRBJ1-4; no reliable D call. V lost 6 bases to trimming and J lost 5 bases, with 4 bases between them. Looked up from germline, CDR1 is SNHLY and CDR2 is FYNNEI. The CDR3 sequence is 11 residues long. The CDR3 nucleotides are TGTGCCAGCAGCGAAAATGAAAAACTGTTTTTT. Its translation: CASSENEKLFF. The variable domain in full, completed from reference TRBV2 and TRBJ1-4, reads EPEVTQTPSHQVTQMGQEVILRCVPISNHLYFYWYRQILGQKVEFLVSFYNNEISEKSEIFDDQFSVERPDGSNFTLKIRSTKLEDSAMYFCASSENEKLFFGSGTQLSVL.

In this sample, this clonotype turned up many times. The size of this beta chain means little, since it is a stray read in a library made for alpha chains. This chain joins TRBV9 and TRBJ2-3, with no clear D. Trimming shortened V by 3 bases and J by 1 base, and 15 bases separated the two germline ends. Looked up from germline, CDR1 is SGDLS and CDR2 is YYNGEE. This CDR3 is built from 16 residues. The CDR3 nucleotides read TGTGCCAGCAGCGCAGAAGGTTGGCAGGGCACAGATACGCAGTATTTT. It yields the protein CASSAEGWQGTDTQYF.

Ten or more counts support this clonotype. The library was prepared for alpha chains; this beta chain is a stray read, so its frequency means little. The CDR3 reads CASSLGQGIQTQYF. The CDR3 nucleotides are TGCGCCAGCAGCTTGGGACAGGGGATACAGACCCAGTACTTC. The chain uses TRBV5-1 and TRBJ2-5, with 8 bases lining up with TRBD1. V gave up 0 bases and J gave up 6 bases; unmatched junction bases: 4. There are 14 residues in the CDR3. Germline-derived CDR1 and CDR2 are SGHRS and YFSETQ.

This clonotype was seen ten or more times. This beta chain is a stray read from a library made for alpha chains; its abundance is not meaningful. The rearrangement links TRBV11-2 to TRBJ1-6, with 7 bases aligning to TRBD1. Unmatched junction bases numbered 4, after V lost 0 bases and J lost 8 bases. This CDR3 contains 15 residues. In germline, CDR1 is SGHAT, CDR2 FQNNGV. The CDR3 sequence is CASSLETGPHSPLHF. Written as DNA, the CDR3 is TGTGCCAGCAGCTTAGAGACAGGGCCACATTCACCCCTCCACTTT.

In this sample, this clonotype turned up many times. Because this beta chain is a stray read in a library intended to capture alpha chains, its abundance should not be given much weight. V is TRBV6-5 and J is TRBJ2-1, with no clear D. CDR1 MNHEY and CDR2 SVGAGI come from the germline V gene. Trimming took off 4 bases at V and 7 bases at J, with 11 bases between the two ends. CDR3 length equals 13 residues. The CDR3: CASSSLGRNEQFF. CDR3 bases: TGTGCCAGCAGTTCTTTGGGTAGAAATGAGCAGTTCTTC.

This clonotype was seen at least ten times. This beta chain slipped into a library made for alpha chains as a stray read, so its size is not meaningful. The gene calls are TRBV27 and TRBJ2-7; the match to TRBD1 covers 7 bases. The germline CDR1 and CDR2 sequences are MNHEY and SMNVEV (reference sequence). This CDR3 is built from 15 residues. The trim removed 4 bases at V and 5 bases at J, leaving 11 bases unmatched. This CDR3 reads CASSSKRGQEDEQYF. CDR3 coding DNA: TGTGCCAGCAGTTCGAAGAGGGGGCAGGAGGACGAGCAGTACTTC.

As regards this clonotype: This beta chain is an unintended read in a library built for alpha chains; its size means little. The genes are TRBV10-2 and TRBJ2-1; 9 bases align to TRBD2. The CDR3 sequence is 12 residues long. Germline V gene sequence: CDR1 WSHSY, CDR2 SAAADI. The V segment lost 2 bases and the J segment 13 bases; nucleotides outside the gene matches: 3. CDR3 protein: CASSEAGTSQFF. The CDR3, as DNA: TGCGCCAGCAGTGAGGCCGGGACTAGCCAGTTCTTC.

The table lists this clonotype with many counts. The library was built for alpha chains, so this beta chain is an off-target read and its size means little. V usage is TRBV28 and J usage is TRBJ1-6, with D possibly matching TRBD1 (6 bases). The CDR3 runs to 20 residues. V gave up 4 bases and J gave up 5 bases, with 27 bases separating them. Germline V lookup: CDR1 MDHEN, CDR2 SYDVKM. The CDR3 sequence is CASSSSALPIGQNHNSPLHF. The CDR3 DNA reads as TGTGCCAGCAGTTCGTCAGCTTTGCCCATTGGACAGAACCATAATTCACCCCTCCACTTT.

Concerning this clonotype itself: Being off target in a library aimed at alpha chains, this beta chain has a size of little meaning. The rearrangement uses TRBV5-1 and TRBJ2-3; D gene unclear. The CDR3 consists of 12 residues. Trimming removed 1 base from V and 4 bases from J, with 4 bases in between. The germline CDR1 and CDR2 sequences are SGHRS and YFSETQ. CDR3 nucleotides: TGCGCCAGCAGCTTGACGCCAGATACGCAGTATTTT. Translation gives CASSLTPDTQYF.

This clonotype was counted at least ten times. Being off target in a library aimed at alpha chains, this beta chain has a size of little meaning. J is TRBJ1-2 and V is TRBV11-2; 12 nucleotides line up with TRBD1. The CDR3 contains 17 residues. V shed 0 bases, J shed 4 bases, and the junction held 6 bases outside the gene matches. Germline V CDR1 and CDR2: SGHAT, FQNNGV. For the CDR3, the DNA is TGTGCCAGCAGCTTAGATCGGGGGACAGGGGGCATCTATGGCTACACCTTC. Protein sequence: CASSLDRGTGGIYGYTF.

This clonotype was recorded at least ten times. Little can be read into the size of this beta chain, an off-target read in a library designed for alpha chains. The chain carries TRBV5-1 and TRBJ2-3; D is possibly TRBD1 or TRBD2 (5 bases each). V was shortened by 0 bases and J by 0 bases, with 14 bases between the two germline ends. Germline assignment: CDR1 SGHRS and CDR2 YFSETQ. The CDR3 is made up of 17 amino acids. CDR3 protein: CASSLAFGAASTDTQYF. The CDR3 region has the DNA TGCGCCAGCAGCTTGGCTTTCGGGGCGGCTAGCACAGATACGCAGTATTTT.

In its sample, this clonotype was seen many times. Because the library targeted alpha chains, this beta chain is an off-target read whose size means little. V and J are TRBV9 and TRBJ2-5; D possibly uses TRBD1 or TRBD2 (5 bases each). This CDR3 region has 13 residues. The germline V and J ends were trimmed by 2 bases and 1 base, with 6 bases remaining between them. Germline CDR1 SGDLS, CDR2 YYNGEE. The CDR3 DNA is TGTGCCAGCAGCGTGGGGGTCCAAGAGACCCAGTACTTC. Protein product: CASSVGVQETQYF.

As regards this clonotype: This beta chain lies outside the target of a library built for alpha chains; its clone size means little. This chain links TRBV7-2 with TRBJ2-1; 16 bases map to TRBD2. Germline V gene data show CDR1 as SGHTA and CDR2 as FQGNSA. The CDR3 has 16 residues. Trimming took 5 bases from V and 7 from J; bases not matched to a gene: 5. For the CDR3, the DNA is TGTGCCAGCAGCCCCCCGGGACTAGCGGGAGGGAATGAGCAGTTCTTC. It is translated as CASSPPGLAGGNEQFF.

This clonotype came up many times. As an off-target read in a library built for alpha chains, this beta chain has a frequency of little significance. CDR3 amino acids: CAGREGGFTDTQYF. The DNA of the CDR3 is TGTGCCGGACGAGAGGGGGGTTTCACAGATACGCAGTATTTT. The V and J genes are TRBV6-4 and TRBJ2-3; either TRBD1 or TRBD2 may supply D (6 bases each). Trimming cost V 11 bases and J 2 bases, with 17 bases left between them. Germline V gene sequence: CDR1 MRHNA, CDR2 SNTAGT. The CDR3 consists of 14 residues.

As regards this clonotype: Because the library targeted alpha chains, this beta chain is an off-target read whose size means little. J is TRBJ2-1 and V is TRBV6-4; D gene unclear. The V and J ends lost 2 bases and 5 bases respectively, with 7 bases between them. CDR1 MRHNA and CDR2 SNTAGT come from the germline V gene. The CDR3 totals 13 residues. The CDR3 DNA reads as TGTGCCAGCAGTGACAGAGTAAACAATGAGCAGTTCTTC. This encodes CASSDRVNNEQFF.

This clonotype was picked up many times. Since the library was made to target alpha chains, this beta chain is a stray read and its abundance is not meaningful. This chain joins TRBV3-1 and TRBJ2-2; D call uncertain. The CDR3 extends over 14 amino acids. V gave up 4 bases and J gave up 2 bases, with 8 bases separating them. The germline gives CDR1 LGHDT, CDR2 YNNKEL (reference sequence). The CDR3 loop reads CASSPLTNTGELFF. The CDR3 DNA sequence: TGTGCCAGCAGCCCTCTAACAAACACCGGGGAGCTGTTTTTT.

Points on this clonotype: A library made for alpha chains picked up this beta chain off target, so its size means little. The rearrangement uses TRBV28 and TRBJ1-4; 8 positions match TRBD1. Germline values: CDR1 MDHEN, CDR2 SYDVKM. This CDR3 region has 14 residues. With 6 bases clipped from V and 8 bases from J, the junction kept 8 bases outside the gene matches. The CDR3 bases are TGTGCCAGCAGCTCAGGGGGCTTGGAAGAAAAACTGTTTTTT. It translates to CASSSGGLEEKLFF.

Notes on this clonotype: Since the library was made to target alpha chains, this beta chain is a stray read and its abundance is not meaningful. This chain links TRBV9 with TRBJ1-2; D remains unclear. The CDR3 loop spans 16 amino acids. The V and J ends lost 4 bases and 0 bases respectively, with 16 bases between them. CDR1 and CDR2 (germline): SGDLS, YYNGEE. DNA for the CDR3: TGTGCCAGCAGCCCCCCGGGCGCTCTAGCTAACTATGGCTACACCTTC. Translation gives CASSPPGALANYGYTF.

This clonotype has ten or more counts. This beta chain appears as a stray read in a library generated for alpha chains; its size is not informative. The J gene is TRBJ2-6, the V gene TRBV25-1, with no clear D. Germline V gene lookup returns CDR1 MGHDK and CDR2 SYGVNS. There are 15 residues in the CDR3. The V gene lost 0 bases and the J gene lost 4 bases, with 7 bases spanning the gap. CDR3 loop: CASSEYLSGANVLTF. The CDR3 nucleotides are TGTGCCAGCAGTGAATATCTATCCGGGGCCAACGTCCTGACTTTC.

This clonotype was observed many times. For a library built for alpha chains, this beta chain is a stray read; little rests on its size. V gene TRBV19 combines with J gene TRBJ1-2; TRBD1 matches 7 bases. Unmatched junction bases numbered 11, after V lost 6 bases and J lost 4 bases. Germline V gives CDR1 LNHDA, CDR2 SQIVND (reference sequence). The CDR3 has 15 amino acids. CDR3 in DNA: TGTGCCAGTAGGAGGGACAGAACTGGCGCCTATGGCTACACCTTC. Residues: CASRRDRTGAYGYTF.

This clonotype has more than one count but fewer than ten. The library was designed around alpha chains, so this beta chain is a stray read whose abundance carries little weight. The chain has TRBV6-2 or TRBV6-3 and TRBJ2-2, with 7 bases lining up with TRBD2. J gave up 2 bases and V 1 base, and 7 bases lay outside the gene matches. Germline V gives CDR1 MNHEY, CDR2 SVGEGT. The CDR3 contains 17 residues. The CDR3 loop reads CASSYYRGGRNTGELFF. The CDR3, as DNA: TGTGCCAGCAGTTACTATCGCGGCGGGAGAAACACCGGGGAGCTGTTTTTT.

There are many counts of this clonotype. Within a library made for alpha chains, this beta chain is off target, and its count is uninformative. The chain recombines TRBV6-2 or TRBV6-3 with TRBJ1-1, with 8 bases matching TRBD1. There are 17 residues in the CDR3. CDR1 is MNHEY and CDR2 is SVGEGT in the germline V gene. With V trimmed by 6 bases and J by 7 bases, 19 bases remained unmatched. CDR3 sequence (DNA): TGTGCCAGCAGCTCGGACAGGGACGCAAGTGGACGATTTGAAGCTTTCTTT. Protein: CASSSDRDASGRFEAFF.